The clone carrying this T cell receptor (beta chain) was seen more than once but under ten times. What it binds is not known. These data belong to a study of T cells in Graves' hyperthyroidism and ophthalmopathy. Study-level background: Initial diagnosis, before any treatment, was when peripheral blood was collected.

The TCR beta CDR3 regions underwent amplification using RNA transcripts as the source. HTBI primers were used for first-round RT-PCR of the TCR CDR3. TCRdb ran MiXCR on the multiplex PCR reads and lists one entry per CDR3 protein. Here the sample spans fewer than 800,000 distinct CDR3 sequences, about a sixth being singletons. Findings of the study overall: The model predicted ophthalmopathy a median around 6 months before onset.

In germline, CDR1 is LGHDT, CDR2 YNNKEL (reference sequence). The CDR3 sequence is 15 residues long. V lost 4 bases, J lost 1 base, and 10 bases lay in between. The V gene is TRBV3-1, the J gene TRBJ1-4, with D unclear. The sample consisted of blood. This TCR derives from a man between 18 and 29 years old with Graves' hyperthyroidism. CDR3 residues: CASSPQVETNEKLFF. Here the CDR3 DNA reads TGTGCCAGCAGCCCCCAGGTGGAAACTAATGAAAAACTGTTTTTT.